The 9 T cell receptor beta chains in this list originate from one sample, sequenced in a study of cytomegalovirus exposure and HLA in healthy donors. Sequencing was performed with immunoSEQ multiplex PCR; in TCRdb, only in-frame clones are kept and a portion is missing. This table has about 250,000 clones, around 87% appearing once. Sequenced input: PBMCs. The receptors were gathered from a man aged 18 to 29 in good health and CMV-seronegative.

This sequence joins TRBV7-6 and TRBJ1-2; D perhaps matches TRBD1 (5 bases). The CDR3 extends over 16 amino acids. Germline CDR1 reads SGHVS; CDR2 reads FNYEAQ. V lost 5 bases, J lost 6 bases, and 22 bases lay in between. CDR3 sequence: CASSATLGPSGHGYTF. DNA of the CDR3: TGTGCCAGCAGCGCAACCCTGGGGCCGTCAGGGCATGGCTACACCTTC.

This clone turned up a few times. The rearrangement uses TRBV7-9 and TRBJ2-2; tentative D call: TRBD1 (5 bases). This CDR3 has 15 residues. Germline CDR1 and CDR2: SEHNR and FQNEAQ (reference sequence). With 5 bases removed from V and 4 bases from J, the gap between germline ends came to 14 bases. The CDR3, as DNA: TGTGCCAGCAGCGCCAGGGTGGTAAGCACCGGGGAGCTGTTTTTT. Its protein product is CASSARVVSTGELFF.

This rearrangement joins TRBV6-1 to TRBJ1-2; no definite D call. The CDR3 totals 14 residues. Germline V CDR1 and CDR2: MNHNS, SASEGT. Trimming cost V 2 bases and J 4 bases, with 11 bases left between them. CDR3 loop: CASSEFPAGYGYTF. CDR3 DNA sequence: TGTGCCAGCAGTGAATTCCCGGCGGGCTATGGCTACACCTTC.

Points on this clone: This sample includes further DNA sequences coding for the same CDR3. The J gene is TRBJ1-1, the V gene TRBV5-1, with 9 bases identical to TRBD1. The germline gives CDR1 SGHRS, CDR2 YFSETQ. Germline trimming cut 5 bases from V and 0 bases from J; bases unmatched to any gene: 5. The CDR3 has 15 residues. CDR3 sequence reads: CASSSDRGMNTEAFF. The DNA of the CDR3 is TGCGCCAGCAGTTCTGACAGGGGGATGAACACTGAAGCTTTCTTT.

The chain uses TRBV4-3 and TRBJ2-5, with TRBD2 matching over 8 bases. The CDR3 loop spans 13 amino acids. With 4 bases clipped from V and 3 bases from J, the junction kept 1 base outside the gene matches. Germline assignment: CDR1 LGHNA and CDR2 YSLEER. The CDR3 DNA follows: TGCGCCAGCAGCCCGGGACTAGAAGAGACCCAGTACTTC. As protein: CASSPGLEETQYF.

The V call is TRBV5-5, the J call TRBJ1-6; D might be TRBD1 (5 bases). The CDR3 totals 16 residues. Germline V gene data show CDR1 as SGHKS and CDR2 as YYEKEE (reference sequence). V dropped 0 bases and J dropped 5 bases, with 12 bases sitting between them. CDR3 bases: TGTGCCAGCAGCTTGGCGCCGACAGCTCATAATTCACCCCTCCACTTT. Amino acids: CASSLAPTAHNSPLHF.

CDR3 protein: CASGGRTGYGYTF. In DNA form, the CDR3 reads TGTGCCAGCGGGGGGAGGACAGGCTATGGCTACACCTTC. The chain couples TRBV7-9 to TRBJ1-2; 7 nucleotides match TRBD1. The V gene's germline CDR1 is SEHNR and CDR2 FQNEAQ (reference sequence). CDR3 size: 13 residues. J was trimmed by 4 bases and V by 8 bases; bases with no gene match: 7.

The rearrangement joins TRBV27 to TRBJ2-7; TRBD2 matches 10 bases. The CDR3 sequence is 14 residues long. V shed 6 bases, J shed 3 bases, and the junction held 5 bases outside the gene matches. Germline CDR1 reads MNHEY; CDR2 reads SMNVEV (reference sequence). CDR3 residues: CASRWTSGHYEQYF. The CDR3 region has the DNA TGTGCCAGCAGGTGGACTAGCGGTCACTACGAGCAGTACTTC.

This clone has just one count. This sequence joins TRBV9 and TRBJ2-1; 8 bases agree with TRBD2. The CDR3 has 13 amino acids. With 7 bases clipped from V and 8 bases from J, the junction kept 8 bases outside the gene matches. CDR1 is SGDLS and CDR2 is YYNGEE in the germline V gene. CDR3 sequence: CASSRGGLDEQFF. The CDR3 coding sequence is TGTGCCAGCTCCCGGGGGGGCTTGGATGAGCAGTTCTTC.